A single sample is the source of the 14 T cell receptor beta chains below, sequenced in a study of response to subunit inactivated influenza vaccine. TCRdb fed the RT-PCR reads into MiXCR, producing one record per CDR3 protein. The table has roughly 620,000 distinct CDR3 sequences, approximately 11% seen once; the top ten hold roughly 11%. These records were also assigned to another study, of T cells expressing NK-cell markers. That study adds: TCR beta libraries carry UMIs added by 5'RACE template switching.

Specimen: PBMCs from blood, collected on the day of vaccination. These receptors all stem from a man in his fifties or sixties who received an inactivated influenza vaccine.

This clonotype has just a few counts. The chain employs TRBV5-6 and TRBJ2-1; maybe TRBD2 (6 bases). V lost 0 bases and J lost 9, with 19 bases in between. The CDR3 covers 16 residues. Looked up from germline, CDR1 is SGHDT and CDR2 is YYEEEE. CDR3 sequence reads: CASSLARLVLLSEQFF. The CDR3 DNA sequence: TGTGCCAGCAGCTTGGCTCGACTAGTGCTGCTTTCTGAGCAGTTCTTC.

The chain links TRBV19 to TRBJ1-3; D is unresolved. The V end was cut by 3 bases, the J end by 4 bases, with 13 bases between. Germline assignment: CDR1 LNHDA and CDR2 SQIVND (reference sequence). The CDR3 has 15 residues. The CDR3 protein is CASSITWNVGNTIYF. The CDR3 DNA reads TGTGCCAGTAGTATCACCTGGAACGTGGGAAACACCATATATTTT.

This clonotype showed up many times. The genes are TRBV12-3 or TRBV12-4 and TRBJ2-7; tentatively, D is TRBD1 or TRBD2 (5 bases each). The CDR3 contains 14 residues. The V end was cut by 4 bases, the J end by 3 bases, with 13 bases between. CDR3 in amino acids: CASSWRGEGYEQYF. The DNA for the CDR3 is TGTGCCAGCAGTTGGCGAGGGGAAGGCTACGAGCAGTACTTC.

The chain has TRBV29-1 and TRBJ2-5, with 8 bases fitting TRBD2. CDR1 and CDR2 (germline): SQVTM, ANQGSEA. This CDR3 comprises 14 residues. With V trimmed by 3 bases and J by 5 bases, 8 bases remained unmatched. CDR3 nucleotide sequence: TGCAGCGTTGAGGCCGGGACTAGAGGGGAGACCCAGTACTTC. This translates into CSVEAGTRGETQYF.

This clonotype turned up a few times. The V gene is TRBV2, the J gene TRBJ1-3; D is undetermined. The CDR3 loop spans 16 amino acids. Germline V lookup: CDR1 SNHLY, CDR2 FYNNEI. The germline V and J ends were trimmed by 1 base and 0 bases, with 10 bases remaining between them. CDR3 in amino acids: CASSEGQATSGNTIYF. In DNA, the CDR3 is TGTGCCAGCAGTGAAGGTCAGGCTACCTCTGGAAACACCATATATTTT.

Worth noting for this clonotype: One end of the junction fails to match germline, which may point to a read error. V and J are TRBV12-3 or TRBV12-4 and TRBJ2-3; 7 bases map to TRBD2. The CDR3 has 13 amino acids. CDR3 nucleotides: TGTGCCAGCAGTCTAGCGGTGGCAGATACGCAGTATTTT. Translating it yields CASSLAVADTQYF.

This chain uses TRBV28 with TRBJ1-4, with a tentative D call TRBD1 (6 bases). V was clipped by 6 bases and J by 2 bases, with 13 bases between them. The length of the CDR3 is 15 residues. Germline CDR1 is MDHEN and CDR2 is SYDVKM. The CDR3 coding sequence is TGTGCCAGCAGAACCAGGGGCTCTACTAATGAAAAACTGTTTTTT. Translated: CASRTRGSTNEKLFF. The full variable domain, rest sourced from reference TRBV28 and TRBJ1-4, is DVKVTQSSRYLVKRTGEKVFLECVQDMDHENMFWYRQDPGLGLRLIYFSYDVKMKEKGDIPEGYSVSREKKERFSLILESASTNQTSMYLCASRTRGSTNEKLFFGSGTQLSVL.

This clonotype was seen only a few times. This rearrangement joins TRBV4-3 to TRBJ1-2; 8 positions agree with TRBD1. With 0 bases clipped from V and 6 bases from J, the junction kept 15 bases outside the gene matches. This CDR3 has 18 amino acids. The germline V gene has CDR1 LGHNA and CDR2 YSLEER. The CDR3 region has the DNA TGCGCCAGCAGCCAAGATCAGCGGTTGTTCGCAGGGGGCAATGGCTACACCTTC. Translating gives CASSQDQRLFAGGNGYTF.

The table lists this clonotype with a few counts. The CDR3 DNA reads as TGCAGTGCTAGAGTCACGAGAAACTATGGCTACACCTTC. This encodes CSARVTRNYGYTF. V is TRBV20-1 and J is TRBJ1-2; D gene uncertain. The V and J ends lost 1 base and 2 bases respectively, with 8 bases between them. Germline CDR1 and CDR2: DFQATT and SNEGSKA (reference sequence). This CDR3 contains 13 residues.

This clonotype was seen only a few times. The chain carries TRBV20-1 and TRBJ2-1; D is uncertain. The germline CDR1 and CDR2 sequences are DFQATT and SNEGSKA (reference sequence). Trimming shortened V by 6 bases and J by 0 bases, and 18 bases separated the two germline ends. The CDR3 runs 16 residues. Here the CDR3 DNA reads TGCAGTGCCAACGACGAACAGAGTCGCTCCTACAATGAGCAGTTCTTC. It encodes CSANDEQSRSYNEQFF.

This clonotype was seen repeatedly, ten times or more. This chain links TRBV9 with TRBJ2-5, with 7 positions matching TRBD2. Germline CDR1 SGDLS, CDR2 YYNGEE. The V segment lost 3 bases and the J segment 1 base; nucleotides outside the gene matches: 3. CDR3 length: 14 residues. The CDR3 DNA reads TGTGCCAGCAGCGCCGGGACTACCCAAGAGACCCAGTACTTC. Translated, it gives CASSAGTTQETQYF. The full variable domain, in which reference TRBV9 and TRBJ2-5 provide the parts outside the CDR3, is DSGVTQTPKHLITATGQRVTLRCSPRSGDLSVYWYQQSLDQGLQFLIQYYNGEERAKGNILERFSAQQFPDLHSELNLSSLELGDSALYFCASSAGTTQETQYFGPGTRLLVL.

Many counts were recorded for this clonotype. The CDR3 region has the DNA TGTGCCAGCAGCTTGAGGGCCAGCCAGACGCCCCAGCATTTT. It is translated as CASSLRASQTPQHF. V usage is TRBV5-5 and J usage is TRBJ1-5; D remains unclear. This CDR3 is 14 amino acids long. Trimming took 1 base from V and 9 from J, leaving 14 bases between them. The germline V gene encodes CDR1 SGHKS and CDR2 YYEKEE (reference sequence).

This clonotype occurred a few times. The chain uses TRBV7-3 and TRBJ2-5; 8 nucleotides align to TRBD1. The germline V gene encodes CDR1 SGHTA and CDR2 FQGTGA. CDR3 size: 13 residues. Unmatched junction bases numbered 6, after V lost 0 bases and J lost 12 bases. The CDR3 nucleotides read TGTGCCAGCAGCTTAACGAACCGGGACAGGAAGTACTTC. Residues: CASSLTNRDRKYF.

Worth noting for this clonotype: A junction end diverges from the germline sequence, so it may reflect a read error. The gene calls are TRBV27 and TRBJ2-5; TRBD2 aligns across 9 bases. From germline, CDR1 is MNHEY and CDR2 SMNVEV (reference sequence). The CDR3 length is 14 residues. DNA for the CDR3: TGTGCCAGCAGTTTATCCTGGACTAGCGACCACCAGGACTTC. Its protein is CASSLSWTSDHQDF.